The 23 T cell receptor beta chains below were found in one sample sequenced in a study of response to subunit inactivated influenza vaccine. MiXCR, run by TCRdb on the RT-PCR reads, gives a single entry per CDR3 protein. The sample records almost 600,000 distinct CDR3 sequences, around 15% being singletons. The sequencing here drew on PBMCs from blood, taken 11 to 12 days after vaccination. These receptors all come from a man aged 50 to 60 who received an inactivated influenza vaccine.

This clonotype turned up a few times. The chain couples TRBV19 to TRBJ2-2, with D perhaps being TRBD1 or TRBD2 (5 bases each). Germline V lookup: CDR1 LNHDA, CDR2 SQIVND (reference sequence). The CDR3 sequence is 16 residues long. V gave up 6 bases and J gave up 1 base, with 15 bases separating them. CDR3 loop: CASSPVGRLNTGELFF. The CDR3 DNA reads TGTGCCAGTAGCCCCGTGGGACGTCTGAACACCGGGGAGCTGTTTTTT.

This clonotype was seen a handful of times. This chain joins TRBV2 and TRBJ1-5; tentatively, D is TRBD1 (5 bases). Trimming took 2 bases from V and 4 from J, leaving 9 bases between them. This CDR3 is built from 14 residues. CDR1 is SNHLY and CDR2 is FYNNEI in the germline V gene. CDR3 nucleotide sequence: TGTGCCAGCAGTGAACAGGGTCTTAATCAGCCCCAGCATTTT. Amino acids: CASSEQGLNQPQHF.

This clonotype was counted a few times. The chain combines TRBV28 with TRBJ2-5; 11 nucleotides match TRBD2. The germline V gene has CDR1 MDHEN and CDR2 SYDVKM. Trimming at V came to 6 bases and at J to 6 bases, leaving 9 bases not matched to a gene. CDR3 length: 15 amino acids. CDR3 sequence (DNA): TGTGCCAGCAGCTCAACTAGCGGGAGACGAAAGACCCAGTACTTC. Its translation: CASSSTSGRRKTQYF.

In DNA, the CDR3 is TGCGCCAGCAGCTTGGCGACAGGGAGCTATGGCTACACCTTC. Its translation is CASSLATGSYGYTF. The chain uses TRBV5-1 and TRBJ1-2; TRBD1 matches at 7 bases. The CDR3 contains 14 residues. Trimming at V came to 0 bases and at J to 4 bases, leaving 3 bases not matched to a gene. Germline assignment: CDR1 SGHRS and CDR2 YFSETQ.

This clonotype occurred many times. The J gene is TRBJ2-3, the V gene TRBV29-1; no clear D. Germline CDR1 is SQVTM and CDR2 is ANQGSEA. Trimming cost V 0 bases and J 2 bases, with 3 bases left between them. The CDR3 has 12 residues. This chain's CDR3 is CSVEESTDTQYF. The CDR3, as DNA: TGCAGCGTTGAAGAATCCACAGATACGCAGTATTTT.

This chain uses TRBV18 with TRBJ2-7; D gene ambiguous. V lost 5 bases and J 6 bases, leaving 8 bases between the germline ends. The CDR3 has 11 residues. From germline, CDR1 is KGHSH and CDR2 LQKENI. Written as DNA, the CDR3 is TGTGCCAGCTCATCTCGGGTCGAGCAGTACTTC. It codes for CASSSRVEQYF.

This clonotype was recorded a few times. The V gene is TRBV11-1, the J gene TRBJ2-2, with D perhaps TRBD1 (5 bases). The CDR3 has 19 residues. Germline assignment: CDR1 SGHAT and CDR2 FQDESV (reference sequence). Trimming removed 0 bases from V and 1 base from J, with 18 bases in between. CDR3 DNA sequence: TGTGCCAGCAGCTTAGCGAATGGTGTGGACATCCTGAACACCGGGGAGCTGTTTTTT. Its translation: CASSLANGVDILNTGELFF.

CDR3 amino acids: CASSQGWETQYF. CDR3 bases: TGTGCCAGCAGCCAAGGTTGGGAGACCCAGTACTTC. The J gene is TRBJ2-5, the V gene TRBV3-1; D is ambiguous. V was cut by 1 base and J by 5 bases, with 5 bases left in between. Germline-derived CDR1 and CDR2 are LGHDT and YNNKEL (reference sequence). This CDR3 has 12 amino acids.

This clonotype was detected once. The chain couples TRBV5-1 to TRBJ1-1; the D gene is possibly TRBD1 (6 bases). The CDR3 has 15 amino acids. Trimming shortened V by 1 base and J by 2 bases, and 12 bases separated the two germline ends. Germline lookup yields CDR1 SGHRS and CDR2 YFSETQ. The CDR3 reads CASSLYRAPNTEAFF. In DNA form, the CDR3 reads TGCGCCAGCAGCTTGTACAGGGCCCCCAACACTGAAGCTTTCTTT.

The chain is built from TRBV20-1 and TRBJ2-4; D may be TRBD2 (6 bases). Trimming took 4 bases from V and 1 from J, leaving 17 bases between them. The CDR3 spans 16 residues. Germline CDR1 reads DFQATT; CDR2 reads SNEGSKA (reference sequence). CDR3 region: CSANPGTGVAKNIQYF. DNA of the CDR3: TGCAGTGCTAACCCCGGGACGGGGGTTGCCAAAAACATTCAGTACTTC.

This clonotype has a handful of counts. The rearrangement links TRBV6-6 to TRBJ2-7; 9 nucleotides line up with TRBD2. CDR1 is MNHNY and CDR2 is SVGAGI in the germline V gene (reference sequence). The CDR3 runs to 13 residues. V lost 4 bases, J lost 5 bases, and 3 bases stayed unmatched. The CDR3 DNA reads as TGTGCCAGCAGTTTATTAGCGGGAGACGAGCAGTACTTC. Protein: CASSLLAGDEQYF.

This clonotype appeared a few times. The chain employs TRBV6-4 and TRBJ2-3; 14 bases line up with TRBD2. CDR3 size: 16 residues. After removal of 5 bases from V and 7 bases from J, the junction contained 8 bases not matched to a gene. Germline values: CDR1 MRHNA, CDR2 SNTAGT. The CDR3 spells CASSPRLAGGPYTQYF. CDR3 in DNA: TGTGCCAGCAGTCCCAGACTAGCGGGAGGGCCATATACGCAGTATTTT.

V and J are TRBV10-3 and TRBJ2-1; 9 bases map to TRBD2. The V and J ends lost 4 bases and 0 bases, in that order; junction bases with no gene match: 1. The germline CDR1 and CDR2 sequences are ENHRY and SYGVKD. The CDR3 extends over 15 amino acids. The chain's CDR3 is CAISGSGGSYNEQFF. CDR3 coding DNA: TGTGCCATCAGTGGTAGCGGGGGCTCCTACAATGAGCAGTTCTTC.

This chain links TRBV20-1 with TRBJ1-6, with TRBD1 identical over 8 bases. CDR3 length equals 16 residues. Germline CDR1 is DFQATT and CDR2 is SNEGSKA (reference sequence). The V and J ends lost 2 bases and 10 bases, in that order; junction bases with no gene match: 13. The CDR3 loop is CSARPTTGQGGSPLHF. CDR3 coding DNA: TGCAGTGCTAGACCTACCACAGGACAGGGAGGCTCACCCCTCCACTTT.

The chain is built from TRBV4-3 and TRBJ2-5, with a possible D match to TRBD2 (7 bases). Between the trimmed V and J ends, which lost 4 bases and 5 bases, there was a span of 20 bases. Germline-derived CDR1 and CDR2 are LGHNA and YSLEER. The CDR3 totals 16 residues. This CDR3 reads CASSRHWGGVEETQYF. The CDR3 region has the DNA TGCGCCAGCAGCCGCCACTGGGGGGGCGTCGAGGAGACCCAGTACTTC.

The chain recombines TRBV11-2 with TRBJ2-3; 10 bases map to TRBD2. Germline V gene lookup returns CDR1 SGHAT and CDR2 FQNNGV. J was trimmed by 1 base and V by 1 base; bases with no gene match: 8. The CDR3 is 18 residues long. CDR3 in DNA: TGTGCCAGCAGCTTAGTTCTAGCGGGGGCTCTGGGCACAGATACGCAGTATTTT. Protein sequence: CASSLVLAGALGTDTQYF.

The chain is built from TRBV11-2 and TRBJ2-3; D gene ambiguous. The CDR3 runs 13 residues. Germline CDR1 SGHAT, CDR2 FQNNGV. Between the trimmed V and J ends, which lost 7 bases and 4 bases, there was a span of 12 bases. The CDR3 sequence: CASTRSLADTQYF. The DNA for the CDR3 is TGTGCCAGCACCCGATCCCTCGCAGATACGCAGTATTTT.

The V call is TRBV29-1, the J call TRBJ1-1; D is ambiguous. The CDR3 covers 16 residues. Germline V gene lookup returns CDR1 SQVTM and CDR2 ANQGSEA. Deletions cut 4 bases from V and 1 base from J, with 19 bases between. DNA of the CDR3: TGCAGCGTTGGGGGAGAGGGAGGGTGGGGGAACACTGAAGCTTTCTTT. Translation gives CSVGGEGGWGNTEAFF.

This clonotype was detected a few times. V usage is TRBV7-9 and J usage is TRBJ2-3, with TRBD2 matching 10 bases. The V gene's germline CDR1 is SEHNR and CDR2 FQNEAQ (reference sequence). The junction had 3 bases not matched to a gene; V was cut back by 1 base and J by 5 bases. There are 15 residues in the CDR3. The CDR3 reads CASSLGVAGGDTQYF. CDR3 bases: TGTGCCAGCAGCTTAGGAGTAGCGGGGGGAGATACGCAGTATTTT.

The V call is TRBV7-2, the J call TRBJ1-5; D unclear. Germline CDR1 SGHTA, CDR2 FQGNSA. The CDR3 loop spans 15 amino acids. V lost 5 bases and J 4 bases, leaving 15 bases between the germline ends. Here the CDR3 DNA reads TGTGCCAGCAGCCTCTCGGTGCAGGCGAATCAGCCCCAGCATTTT. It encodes CASSLSVQANQPQHF. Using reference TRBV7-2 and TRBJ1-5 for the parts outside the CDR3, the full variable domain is GAGVSQSPSNKVTEKGKDVELRCDPISGHTALYWYRQSLGQGLEFLIYFQGNSAPDKSGLPSDRFSAERTGGSVSTLTIQRTQQEDSAVYLCASSLSVQANQPQHFGDGTRLSIL.

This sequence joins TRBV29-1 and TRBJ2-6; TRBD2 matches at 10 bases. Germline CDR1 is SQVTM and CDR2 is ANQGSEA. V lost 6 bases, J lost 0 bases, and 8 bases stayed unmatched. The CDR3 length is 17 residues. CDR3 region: CSVLGSGRDSGANVLTF. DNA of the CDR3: TGCAGCGTCCTAGGCAGCGGGAGGGACTCTGGGGCCAACGTCCTGACTTTC.

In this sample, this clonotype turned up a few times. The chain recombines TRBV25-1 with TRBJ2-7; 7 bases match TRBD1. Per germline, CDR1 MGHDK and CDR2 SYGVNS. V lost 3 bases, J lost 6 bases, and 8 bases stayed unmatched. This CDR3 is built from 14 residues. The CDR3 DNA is TGTGCCAGCAGTGATAGGCAGGGGGTCGGCGAGCAGTACTTC. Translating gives CASSDRQGVGEQYF.

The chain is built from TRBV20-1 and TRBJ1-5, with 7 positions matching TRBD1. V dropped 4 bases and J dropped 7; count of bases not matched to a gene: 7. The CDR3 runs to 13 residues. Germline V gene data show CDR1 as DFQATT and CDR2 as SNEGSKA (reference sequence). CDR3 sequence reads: CSAKGGIKQPQHF. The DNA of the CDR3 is TGCAGTGCTAAAGGGGGCATCAAACAGCCCCAGCATTTT.